This TCR beta chain is drawn from a study of OX40 agonist ivuxolimab in advanced cancers. For the wider study: The costimulatory receptor OX40 (CD134) was targeted by ivuxolimab, a fully human IgG2 agonistic monoclonal antibody. Three dose-escalation patients achieved partial responses, one with hepatocellular carcinoma and two with cutaneous melanoma. Intravenous ivuxolimab was administered to patients every 2 weeks at six dose levels: 0.01, 0.1, 0.3, 1.5, 3 and 10 mg/kg. Peripheral TCRbeta sequencing aimed to test whether ivuxolimab altered TCR sequence diversity and caused clonal T-cell expansion. The paper reports the monotherapy dose-escalation portion (N of about 50 patients) of the phase I ivuxolimab trial. Patients were allowed to have had prior anti-PD-1, anti-PD-L1 or anti-CTLA-4 therapy, and 40% of the dose-escalation patients had been treated with checkpoint inhibitors. The dose-escalation cohort was about 86% male with a mean age of approximately 60 years, ranging from about 23 to 85. Of the roughly 52 dose-escalation patients, hepatocellular carcinoma was present in around 20, melanoma in around 15, renal cell carcinoma in 9 and head and neck cancer in 9.

Patients with autoimmune disease history or receiving systemic immunosuppression were excluded from the trial. In every dose cohort, peripheral blood was drawn for TCR sequencing at baseline, cycle 4 day 1, and cycle 7 day 1. Samples came from an open-label, multicenter, first-in-human phase I dose-escalation trial of ivuxolimab. The trial enrolled adults with locally advanced or metastatic head and neck squamous cell, hepatocellular, melanoma or renal cell carcinoma. Before TCR sequencing, CD4+ T cells and CD8+ T cells from peripheral blood were sorted into separate populations. This clone was seen only a few times. There is no known antigen for this receptor. Base qualities are not at hand, and no much larger clone is one base apart. Beyond this particular receptor, the publication reports: In the 0.1-3.0 mg/kg groups, partial responders had among the lowest normalized peripheral clonal expansion, particularly in CD8+ T cells. The antigen specificity of the peripheral T cells that underwent clonal expansion was not determined. Low levels of normalized T-cell clonal expansion were also seen in some patients who did not respond. At doses of 0.1 to 3.0 mg/kg, clonal expansion of both CD4+ and CD8+ T cells in blood was seen between baseline and week 6. On average, CD8+ T cells showed more expanded clones than CD4+ T cells after ivuxolimab.

Measured from the cysteine to the phenylalanine, the CDR3 is 12 residues long. Only the CDR3 DNA stays, 36 bases, in frame from base 1. From a lookup of the germline V gene, CDR1 and CDR2 are MDHEN and SYDVKM. Cut back by 7 bases and 0 bases, the V and J ends lie 4 bases apart. Genomic DNA was isolated from the sorted cells so that the TCRbeta CDR3 region could be sequenced. The immunoSEQ Assay was used to sequence the TCRbeta CDR3 regions. TCRdb mirrors the immuneACCESS table, restricted to in-frame sequences. Some clones are absent from its copies; in checked studies, under half trace to an unresolved V gene, and the reason for the others is unknown. Across this sample there are 100,000 to 150,000 clones, with around 93% seen only once. About 0.93% of the sample comes from the top ten.

Recombination joined TRBV28 with TRBJ1-5; the D gene cannot be named for sure. The clonotype originates from an adult with an advanced solid tumor such as melanoma, head and neck, liver or kidney cancer. The sequencing here drew on CD4+ or CD8+ T cells sorted from blood, taken in a trial of the OX40 agonist ivuxolimab. The CDR3 loop reads CASMSSNQPQHF. The DNA reads TGTGCCAGCATGTCTAGCAATCAGCCCCAGCATTTT.